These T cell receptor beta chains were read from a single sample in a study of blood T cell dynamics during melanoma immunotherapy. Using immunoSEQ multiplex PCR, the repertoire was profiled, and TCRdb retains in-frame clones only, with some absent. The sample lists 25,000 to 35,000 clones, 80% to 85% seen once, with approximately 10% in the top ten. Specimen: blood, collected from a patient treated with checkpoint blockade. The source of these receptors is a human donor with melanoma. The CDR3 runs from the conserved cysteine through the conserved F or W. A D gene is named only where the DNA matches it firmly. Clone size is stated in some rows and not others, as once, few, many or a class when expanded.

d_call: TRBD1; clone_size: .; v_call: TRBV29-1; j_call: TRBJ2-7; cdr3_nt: TGCAGCGGCGGACAGGGGTCGTACGAGCAGTACTTC; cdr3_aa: CSGGQGSYEQYF
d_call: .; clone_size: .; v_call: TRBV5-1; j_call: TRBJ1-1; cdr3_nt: TGCGCCAGCAGCCCAGGGGATATGAACACTGAAGCTTTCTTT; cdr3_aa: CASSPGDMNTEAFF
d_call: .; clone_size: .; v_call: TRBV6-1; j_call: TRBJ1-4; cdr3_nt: TGTGCCAGCAGTGAAAGGGGCGGTGAAAAACTGTTTTTT; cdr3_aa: CASSERGGEKLFF
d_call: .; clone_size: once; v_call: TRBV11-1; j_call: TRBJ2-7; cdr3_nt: TGTGCCAGCAGCCGGGACGGACCCTCCTACGAGCAGTACTTC; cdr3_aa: CASSRDGPSYEQYF
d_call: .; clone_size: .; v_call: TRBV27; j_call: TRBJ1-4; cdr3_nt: TGTGCCAGCAGTTTTAGGGTCCGGGGAAGTAGTGAAAAACTGTTTTTT; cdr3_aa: CASSFRVRGSSEKLFF
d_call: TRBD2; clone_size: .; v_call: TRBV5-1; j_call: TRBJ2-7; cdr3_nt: TGCGCCAGCAGCACGACAGGACTAGCGGCCTCCTACGAGCAGTACTTC; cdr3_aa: CASSTTGLAASYEQYF
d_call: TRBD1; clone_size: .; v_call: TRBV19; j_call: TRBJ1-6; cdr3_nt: TGTGCCAGTAGTGGACAGGGGGGGTATAATTCACCCCTCCACTTT; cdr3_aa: CASSGQGGYNSPLHF
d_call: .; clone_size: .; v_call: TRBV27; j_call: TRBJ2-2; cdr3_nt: TGTGCCAGCAGTTTGGGTAGGGGAGTCGGGGAGCTGTTTTTT; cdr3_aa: CASSLGRGVGELFF
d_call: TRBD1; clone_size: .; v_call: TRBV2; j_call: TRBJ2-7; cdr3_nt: TGTGCCAGCAGACTACTCCGGGACAGGGAGTACGAGCAGTACTTC; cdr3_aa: CASRLLRDREYEQYF
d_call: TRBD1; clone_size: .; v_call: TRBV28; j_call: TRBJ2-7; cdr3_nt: TGTGCCAGCAGTTCGACAGGGGGACACTACGAGCAGTACTTC; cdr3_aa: CASSSTGGHYEQYF